This TCR beta chain was sequenced in a study of T-cell memory formation after mild COVID-19. In this sample, this clonotype turned up many times. Its specificity is not known. Findings and limits, study-wide: Contracting clones localized mainly to CM and EM when CD4+ and mainly to EMRA when CD8+. Certain responding clones were present in pre-infection memory, suggesting participation of cross-reactive memory.

J was trimmed by 4 bases and V by 0 bases; bases with no gene match: 8. Germline V gene lookup returns CDR1 LGHNA and CDR2 YSLEER. The CDR3 runs to 17 residues. From 5'RACE with constant-segment primers came TCR alpha and TCR beta cDNA libraries that carried sample barcodes and UMIs. TCRdb ran MiXCR on the 5' RACE reads and lists one entry per CDR3 protein. Among roughly 200,000 distinct CDR3 sequences, 20% to 25% were seen once, and the ten largest hold more than 20%. The receptor comes from an adult woman who had mild COVID-19 (a few samples of this study predate the infection). Cell type and time point are not known. Sample: PBMCs or a T cell subset sorted from them (not recorded which). The chain links TRBV4-3 to TRBJ2-3, with TRBD1 matching 9 bases. The CDR3 reads CASSQDPDRGYADTQYF. CDR3 nucleotide sequence: TGCGCCAGCAGCCAAGACCCCGACAGGGGGTACGCAGATACGCAGTATTTT.